These 26 T cell receptor beta chains came from one sample sequenced in a study of T cell changes during pregnancy in multiple sclerosis. Only in-frame clones appear in the TCRdb table, and some are missing; sequencing was by immunoSEQ multiplex PCR. The repertoire holds approximately 130,000 clones, with 90% to 98% as singletons. This material consisted of peripheral blood, taken after pregnancy. The source of these receptors is a female donor with multiple sclerosis, enrolled in a pregnancy study.

The chain combines TRBV6-5 with TRBJ2-7, with 8 bases fitting TRBD2. Germline-derived CDR1 and CDR2 are MNHEY and SVGAGI. The junction had 8 bases not matched to a gene; V was cut back by 6 bases and J by 4 bases. There are 14 residues in the CDR3. CDR3 amino acids: CASSQGGGRYEQYF. The CDR3 DNA follows: TGTGCCAGCAGCCAAGGCGGCGGGAGGTACGAGCAGTACTTC.

The CDR3 sequence is CASSQGSTQYF. In DNA form, the CDR3 reads TGTGCCAGCAGCCAAGGGAGTACGCAGTATTTT. The chain combines TRBV14 with TRBJ2-3; D not certain. The CDR3 is 11 amino acids. The V gene lost 1 base and the J gene lost 8 bases, with 4 bases spanning the gap. Germline V gene sequence: CDR1 SGHDN, CDR2 FVKESK.

The chain joins TRBV11-2 to TRBJ1-1, with TRBD1 matching 10 bases. This CDR3 spans 15 amino acids. CDR1 and CDR2 from the germline V gene are SGHAT and FQNNGV. With 3 bases clipped from V and 2 bases from J, the junction kept 3 bases outside the gene matches. The DNA of the CDR3 is TGTGCCAGCAGCTTGGGGGACAGGGGAAACACTGAAGCTTTCTTT. Amino acids: CASSLGDRGNTEAFF.

This chain links TRBV5-4 with TRBJ2-7; no clear D gene. This CDR3 has 13 amino acids. Germline V gene data show CDR1 as SGHNT and CDR2 as YYREEE (reference sequence). Trimming took off 4 bases at V and 3 bases at J, with 11 bases between the two ends. The CDR3 DNA follows: TGTGCCAGCAGCCCCCTCTTCAGCTACGAGCAGTACTTC. It yields the protein CASSPLFSYEQYF.

The chain joins TRBV11-2 to TRBJ2-1, with 8 bases lining up with TRBD2. Germline V CDR1 and CDR2: SGHAT, FQNNGV. The CDR3 length is 16 residues. The V gene end was trimmed by 1 base and the J gene end by 4 bases; junction bases not matched to a gene: 6. The chain's CDR3 is CASSLVPAGEYNEQFF. CDR3 in DNA: TGTGCCAGCAGCTTAGTTCCAGCGGGAGAGTACAATGAGCAGTTCTTC. The complete variable domain, with remaining parts taken from reference TRBV11-2 and TRBJ2-1, reads EAGVAQSPRYKIIEKRQSVAFWCNPISGHATLYWYQQILGQGPKLLIQFQNNGVVDDSQLPKDRFSAERLKGVDSTLKIQPAKLEDSAVYLCASSLVPAGEYNEQFFGPGTRLTVL.

This clone has only one observation. The genes are TRBV5-1 and TRBJ2-1; tentatively, D is TRBD1 (6 bases). The V gene's germline CDR1 is SGHRS and CDR2 YFSETQ. The CDR3 is made up of 15 amino acids. Deletions cut 1 base from V and 4 bases from J, with 12 bases between. The CDR3 DNA reads as TGCGCCAGCAGCTTGTCGATACAGGGATACAATGAGCAGTTCTTC. The encoded protein is CASSLSIQGYNEQFF.

The chain recombines TRBV28 with TRBJ2-7; TRBD1 matches at 7 bases. Per the germline V gene, CDR1 is MDHEN and CDR2 is SYDVKM. The CDR3 is 15 residues long. With V trimmed by 5 bases and J by 5 bases, 12 bases remained unmatched. In DNA form, the CDR3 reads TGTGCCAGCAGTAGACAGGGTGGCCGCCTTAACGAGCAGTACTTC. This encodes CASSRQGGRLNEQYF.

This sequence joins TRBV7-2 and TRBJ2-7; D not certain. From germline, CDR1 is SGHTA and CDR2 FQGNSA. The CDR3 runs 12 residues. Trimming left V 6 bases short and J 5 bases short, with 11 bases between. CDR3 nucleotides: TGTGCCAGCAGTCCAAAGAGGCACGAGCAGTACTTC. Its translation: CASSPKRHEQYF.

This rearrangement joins TRBV11-2 to TRBJ2-4; maybe TRBD1 (6 bases). CDR1 SGHAT and CDR2 FQNNGV come from the germline V gene. The CDR3 is 16 amino acids. Trimming pared 5 bases from V and 11 bases from J, leaving 25 bases between. The DNA for the CDR3 is TGTGCCAGCAGCCTTCTGGGGGCGGTGGATGGGTGGGTTCAGTACTTC. This sequence encodes CASSLLGAVDGWVQYF.

As DNA, the CDR3 is TGTGCCAGCAGCCAACAGGGGAAAGAGACCCAGTACTTC. This codes for CASSQQGKETQYF. The chain couples TRBV7-2 to TRBJ2-5; 7 bases are shared with TRBD1. Germline CDR1 reads SGHTA; CDR2 reads FQGNSA. V lost 5 bases to trimming and J lost 3 bases; unmatched junction nucleotides: 3. CDR3 length equals 13 residues.

This CDR3 is CASGGGAPNQPQHF. The DNA for the CDR3 is TGTGCCAGCGGCGGAGGGGCGCCCAATCAGCCCCAGCATTTT. The rearrangement joins TRBV6-1 to TRBJ1-5; weak D call: TRBD1 (5 bases). Per germline, CDR1 MNHNS and CDR2 SASEGT. Trimming removed 8 bases at V and 3 bases at J, with 14 bases between. The CDR3 totals 14 residues.

The gene calls are TRBV28 and TRBJ2-5; 7 bases match TRBD2. Germline V gene sequence: CDR1 MDHEN, CDR2 SYDVKM. V shed 3 bases and J 7 bases; nucleotides not matched to a gene: 2. The CDR3 sequence is 12 residues long. CDR3 region: CASSLTGGTQYF. CDR3 coding DNA: TGTGCCAGCAGTTTGACGGGGGGGACCCAGTACTTC.

The chain couples TRBV29-1 to TRBJ2-7, with D maybe TRBD1 (6 bases). Germline V gives CDR1 SQVTM, CDR2 ANQGSEA. This CDR3 contains 12 residues. Trimming pared 4 bases from V and 3 bases from J, leaving 10 bases between. CDR3 amino acids: CSVAQGIYEQYF. DNA for the CDR3: TGCAGCGTTGCCCAGGGGATCTACGAGCAGTACTTC.

J is TRBJ2-3 and V is TRBV5-8, with TRBD1 matching over 8 bases. This CDR3 is 14 amino acids long. The V and J ends lost 5 bases and 4 bases, in that order; junction bases with no gene match: 6. CDR1 and CDR2 from the germline V gene are SGHTS and YDEGEE. The CDR3 nucleotides read TGTGCCAGCAGTTCGGACAGGGCGGCAGATACGCAGTATTTT. Its protein is CASSSDRAADTQYF.

CDR3 region: CASSPETARYEQYF. The CDR3, as DNA: TGTGCCAGCAGCCCTGAGACAGCTCGTTACGAGCAGTACTTC. The chain employs TRBV6-6 and TRBJ2-7, with a possible D match to TRBD1 (5 bases). Germline CDR1 is MNHNY and CDR2 is SVGAGI (reference sequence). The CDR3 contains 14 residues. V was shortened by 6 bases and J by 4 bases, with 16 bases between the two germline ends.

The chain couples TRBV5-6 to TRBJ2-3, with D tentatively TRBD1 (6 bases). From germline, CDR1 is SGHDT and CDR2 YYEEEE. V was shortened by 1 base and J by 1 base, with 10 bases between the two germline ends. This CDR3 contains 15 residues. Here the CDR3 DNA reads TGTGCCAGCAGCTTGCTAGGGGGTGGCACAGATACGCAGTATTTT. This encodes CASSLLGGGTDTQYF.

This chain uses TRBV6-5 with TRBJ2-7; 10 bases align to TRBD2. The V gene end was trimmed by 10 bases and the J gene end by 6 bases; junction bases not matched to a gene: 9. Germline loops: CDR1 MNHEY, CDR2 SVGAGI. The length of the CDR3 is 13 residues. CDR3: CATSSLAGVEQYF. The DNA of the CDR3 is TGTGCCACCTCCAGCCTAGCGGGAGTCGAGCAGTACTTC.

The V and J genes are TRBV7-8 and TRBJ2-7; 8 bases match TRBD1. The ends lost 1 base at V and 6 bases at J; junction bases unmatched: 2. The CDR3 is 13 residues long. From germline, CDR1 is SGHVS and CDR2 FQNEAQ. CDR3: CASSLDRGVEQYF. In nucleotides, the CDR3 is TGTGCCAGCAGCTTAGACAGGGGGGTCGAGCAGTACTTC.

This clone came up once. V gene TRBV28 combines with J gene TRBJ2-7; 7 bases align to TRBD1. CDR1 is MDHEN, CDR2 SYDVKM, per germline. The trim removed 3 bases at V and 1 base at J, leaving 9 bases unmatched. This CDR3 comprises 16 residues. CDR3 in amino acids: CASSFYRDRYSYEQYF. The CDR3 nucleotides read TGTGCCAGCAGTTTCTACCGGGACAGATATTCCTACGAGCAGTACTTC.

This sequence joins TRBV1 and TRBJ2-7; the table's D call of TRBD1 was not tested on the DNA. TRBV1 is a listed pseudogene. CDR3 length: 15 residues. CDR3 residues: CTRTPNREDRHEQYF. CDR3 nucleotides: TGCACCAGAACCCCCAACAGGGAAGACCGCCACGAGCAGTACTTC.

The J gene is TRBJ1-2, the V gene TRBV6-1; 8 nucleotides align to TRBD1. This CDR3 has 15 amino acids. The V segment lost 10 bases and the J segment 4 bases; nucleotides outside the gene matches: 14. From germline, CDR1 is MNHNS and CDR2 SASEGT. The CDR3 nucleotides read TGTGCCACCAACCCCCTCCGGACAGGGCTCTATGGCTACACCTTC. Translation gives CATNPLRTGLYGYTF.

The rearrangement joins TRBV12-2 to TRBJ1-3; TRBD1 was called by the table and not checked on the DNA. TRBV12-2 is reported as a pseudogene. CDR3 length: 18 residues. CDR3 bases: TGTGCAAGTCGCTTAGCCGTAAAGGACAGGGGGCTGGGAAACACCATATATTTT. Protein: CASRLAVKDRGLGNTIYF.

V gene TRBV7-6 combines with J gene TRBJ2-7; D call uncertain. CDR1 and CDR2 from the germline V gene are SGHVS and FNYEAQ. Trimming removed 4 bases at V and 7 bases at J, with 14 bases between. The CDR3 has 13 amino acids. The chain's CDR3 is CASSSGMGFEQYF. The DNA for the CDR3 is TGTGCCAGCAGCTCAGGCATGGGTTTTGAGCAGTACTTC.

This clone came up many times. V is TRBV27 and J is TRBJ2-7; 9 bases map to TRBD1. The V gene end was trimmed by 5 bases and the J gene end by 4 bases; junction bases not matched to a gene: 9. CDR1 is MNHEY and CDR2 is SMNVEV in the germline V gene (reference sequence). The CDR3 is 15 amino acids. The CDR3 DNA reads TGTGCCAGCAGTCTAAACAGGGGGCGCAAGTACGAGCAGTACTTC. Amino acid sequence: CASSLNRGRKYEQYF.

The genes are TRBV4-1 and TRBJ2-7, with TRBD2 matching 12 bases. This CDR3 is built from 15 residues. V gave up 5 bases and J gave up 2 bases; unmatched junction bases: 4. Germline V CDR1 and CDR2: MGHRA, YSYEKL. CDR3 region: CASSKGLAGPYEQYF. DNA of the CDR3: TGCGCCAGCAGCAAAGGACTAGCGGGGCCCTACGAGCAGTACTTC.

The chain links TRBV6-1 to TRBJ2-3; 8 bases are shared with TRBD2. Unmatched junction bases numbered 10, after V lost 4 bases and J lost 4 bases. The CDR3 totals 16 residues. Germline CDR1 is MNHNS and CDR2 is SASEGT. The CDR3 loop reads CASSAPVAGGSDTQYF. CDR3 bases: TGTGCCAGCAGTGCACCAGTGGCGGGAGGATCAGATACGCAGTATTTT.